This TCR beta chain was sequenced during a study of Ad26.COV2.S vaccination and SARS-CoV-2 variants. For the study at large: Ad26.COV2.S, an intramuscular injection, was given once or twice 56 days apart.

To note about this clone: The antigen is unknown.

Findings and caveats of the study: Breadth of non-spike TCRs did not differ between vaccinees and placebo recipients.

The sample's treatment: over 15 received Ad26.COV2.S at low or high dose, single or two shots; 5 received placebo; per-sample allocation not given. Collection of samples fell on day 63 after the first vaccine or placebo injection. Trimming stripped 4 bases from V and 0 bases from J, with 19 bases between. This CDR3 has 17 amino acids. From germline, CDR1 is SGHTA and CDR2 FQGNSA. Here immunoSEQ multiplex PCR was the method, and the copy in TCRdb shows in-frame clones only, minus some. The repertoire has around 370,000 clones, around 84% of them found once; the top ten carry approximately 3.5%. V and J are TRBV7-2 and TRBJ2-7; tentatively, D is TRBD1 or TRBD2 (6 bases each). The origin of this receptor is a person between 18 and 60 years old who received the Ad26.COV2.S COVID-19 vaccine or a placebo. Specimen: peripheral blood, collected in a trial of Ad26.COV2.S vaccine versus placebo. The DNA of the CDR3 is TGTGCCAGCAGCTCAAGGGGGGTCGGAACCGACTCCTACGAGCAGTACTTC. This encodes CASSSRGVGTDSYEQYF.